The sequence of this TCR beta chain was determined in a study of blood T cell repertoires in COVID-19. Germline CDR1 and CDR2: SEHNR and FQNEAQ (reference sequence). CDR3 length equals 15 residues. V gave up 4 bases and J gave up 3 bases; unmatched junction bases: 7. The assay was immunoSEQ multiplex PCR, and TCRdb's table has in-frame clones only and misses some. The sample includes under 350,000 clones, approximately 90% seen only once; the top ten take less than 4.5%. V is TRBV7-9 and J is TRBJ2-3; 7 nucleotides agree with TRBD1. Sequenced sample: peripheral blood. The source of this sequence is a man between 18 and 29 years old with active or convalescent COVID-19. CDR3: CASSYGQAGTDTQYF. The CDR3 DNA follows: TGTGCCAGCAGCTACGGACAGGCTGGAACAGATACGCAGTATTTT.